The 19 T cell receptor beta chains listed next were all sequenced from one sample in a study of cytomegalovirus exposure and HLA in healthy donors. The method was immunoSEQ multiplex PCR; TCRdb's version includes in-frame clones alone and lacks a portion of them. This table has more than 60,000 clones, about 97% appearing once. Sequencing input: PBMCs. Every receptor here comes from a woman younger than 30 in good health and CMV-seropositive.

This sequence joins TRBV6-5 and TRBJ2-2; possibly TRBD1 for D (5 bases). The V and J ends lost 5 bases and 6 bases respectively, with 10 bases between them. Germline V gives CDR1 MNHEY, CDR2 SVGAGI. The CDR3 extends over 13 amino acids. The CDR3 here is CASSERGPGELFF. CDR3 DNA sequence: TGTGCCAGCAGTGAAAGGGGTCCCGGGGAGCTGTTTTTT.

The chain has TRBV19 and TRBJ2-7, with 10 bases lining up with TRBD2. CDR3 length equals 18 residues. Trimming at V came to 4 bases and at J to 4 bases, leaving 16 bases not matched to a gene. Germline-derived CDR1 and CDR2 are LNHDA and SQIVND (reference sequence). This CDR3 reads CASSTPQLASGREYEQYF. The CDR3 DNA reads TGTGCCAGTAGTACGCCGCAGTTGGCTAGCGGGAGAGAGTACGAGCAGTACTTC.

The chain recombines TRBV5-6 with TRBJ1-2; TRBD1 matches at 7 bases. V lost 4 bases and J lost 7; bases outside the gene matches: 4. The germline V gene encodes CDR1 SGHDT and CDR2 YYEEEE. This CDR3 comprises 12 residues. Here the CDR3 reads CASSGTGAGYTF. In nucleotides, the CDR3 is TGTGCCAGCAGCGGAACAGGGGCTGGCTACACCTTC.

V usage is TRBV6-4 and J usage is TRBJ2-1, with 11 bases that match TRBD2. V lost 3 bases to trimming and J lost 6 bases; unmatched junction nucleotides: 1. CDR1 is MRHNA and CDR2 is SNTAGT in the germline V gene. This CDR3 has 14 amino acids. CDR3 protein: CASSELAGGNEQFF. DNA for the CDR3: TGTGCCAGCAGTGAGCTAGCGGGAGGCAATGAGCAGTTCTTC.

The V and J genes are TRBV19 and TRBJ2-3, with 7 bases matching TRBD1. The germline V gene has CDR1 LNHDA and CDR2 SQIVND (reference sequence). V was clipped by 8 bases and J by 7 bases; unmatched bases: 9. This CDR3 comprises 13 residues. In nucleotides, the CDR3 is TGTGCCAGTCTTAATCCAGGGGGTTATACGCAGTATTTT. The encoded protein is CASLNPGGYTQYF. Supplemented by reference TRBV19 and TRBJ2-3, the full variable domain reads DGGITQSPKYLFRKEGQNVTLSCEQNLNHDAMYWYRQDPGQGLRLIYYSQIVNDFQKGDIAEGYSVSREKKESFPLTVTSAQKNPTAFYLCASLNPGGYTQYFGPGTRLTVL.

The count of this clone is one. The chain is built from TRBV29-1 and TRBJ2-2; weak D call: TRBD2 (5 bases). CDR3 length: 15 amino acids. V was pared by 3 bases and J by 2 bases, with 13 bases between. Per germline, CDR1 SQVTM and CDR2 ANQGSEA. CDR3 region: CSVDSSGANTGELFF. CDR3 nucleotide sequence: TGCAGCGTTGATTCCAGCGGAGCCAACACCGGGGAGCTGTTTTTT.

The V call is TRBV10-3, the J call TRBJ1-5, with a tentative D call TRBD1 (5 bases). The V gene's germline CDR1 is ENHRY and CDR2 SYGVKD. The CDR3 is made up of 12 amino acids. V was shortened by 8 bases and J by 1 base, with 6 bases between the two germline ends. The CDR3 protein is CAIGASNQPQHF. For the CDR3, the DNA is TGTGCCATCGGGGCGAGCAATCAGCCCCAGCATTTT.

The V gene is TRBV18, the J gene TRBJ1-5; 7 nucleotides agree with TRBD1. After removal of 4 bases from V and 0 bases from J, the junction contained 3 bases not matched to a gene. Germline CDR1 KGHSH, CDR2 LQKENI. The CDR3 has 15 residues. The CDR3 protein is CASSLGQVSNQPQHF. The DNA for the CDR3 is TGTGCCAGCTCACTTGGACAGGTTAGCAATCAGCCCCAGCATTTT. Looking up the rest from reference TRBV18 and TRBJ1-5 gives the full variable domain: NAGVMQNPRHLVRRRGQEARLRCSPMKGHSHVYWYRQLPEEGLKFMVYLQKENIIDESGMPKERFSAEFPKEGPSILRIQQVVRGDSAAYFCASSLGQVSNQPQHFGDGTRLSIL.

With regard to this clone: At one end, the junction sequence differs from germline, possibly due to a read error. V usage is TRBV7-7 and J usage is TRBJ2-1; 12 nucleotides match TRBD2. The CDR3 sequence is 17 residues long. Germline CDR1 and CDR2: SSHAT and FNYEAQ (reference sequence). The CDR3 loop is CASSPTSGRRSSNEQFF. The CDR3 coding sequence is TGTGCTAGCAGCCCGACTAGCGGGAGACGAAGTAGTAATGAGCAGTTCTTC.

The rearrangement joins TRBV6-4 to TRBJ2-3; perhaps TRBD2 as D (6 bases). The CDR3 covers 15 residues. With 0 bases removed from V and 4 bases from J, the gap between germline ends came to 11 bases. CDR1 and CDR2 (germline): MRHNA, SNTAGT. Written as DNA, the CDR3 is TGTGCCAGCAGTGACTCAGGCGGGAAGCCAGATACGCAGTATTTT. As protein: CASSDSGGKPDTQYF.

CDR3 nucleotides: TGTGCCAGCAGTGCCCAGGCTAGCGGGAGCCGTGGGGAGCAGTACTTC. Translated, it gives CASSAQASGSRGEQYF. V is TRBV6-1 and J is TRBJ2-7, with 10 bases fitting TRBD2. Germline CDR1 and CDR2: MNHNS and SASEGT. Trimming removed 4 bases from V and 7 bases from J; junction bases left unmatched: 13. This CDR3 comprises 16 residues.

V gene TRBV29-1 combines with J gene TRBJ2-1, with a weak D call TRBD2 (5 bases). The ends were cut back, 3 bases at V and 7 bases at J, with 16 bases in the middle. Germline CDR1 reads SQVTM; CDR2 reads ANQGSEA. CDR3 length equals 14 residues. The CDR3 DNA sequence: TGCAGCGTTGATGAGGGTAGGTTTTTGAATGAGCAGTTCTTC. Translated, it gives CSVDEGRFLNEQFF.

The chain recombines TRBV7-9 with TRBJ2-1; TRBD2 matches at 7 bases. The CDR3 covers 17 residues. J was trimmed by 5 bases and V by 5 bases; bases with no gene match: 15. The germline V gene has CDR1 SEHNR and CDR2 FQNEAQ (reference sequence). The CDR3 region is CASSRWVGGVADNEQFF. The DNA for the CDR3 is TGTGCCAGCAGCCGCTGGGTGGGGGGGGTAGCTGACAATGAGCAGTTCTTC.

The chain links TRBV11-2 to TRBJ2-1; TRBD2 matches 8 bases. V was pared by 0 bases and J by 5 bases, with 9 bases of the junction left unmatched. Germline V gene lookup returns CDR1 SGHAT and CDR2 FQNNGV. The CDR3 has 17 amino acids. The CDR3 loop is CASSLEGGTRGHNEQFF. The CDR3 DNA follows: TGTGCCAGCAGCTTAGAAGGGGGGACTAGGGGCCACAATGAGCAGTTCTTC.

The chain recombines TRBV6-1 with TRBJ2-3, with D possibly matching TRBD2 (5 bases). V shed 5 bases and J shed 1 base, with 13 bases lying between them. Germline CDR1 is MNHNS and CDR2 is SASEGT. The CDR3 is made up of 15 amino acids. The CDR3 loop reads CASSFTSPGTDTQYF. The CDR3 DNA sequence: TGTGCCAGCAGTTTTACTAGTCCTGGCACAGATACGCAGTATTTT.

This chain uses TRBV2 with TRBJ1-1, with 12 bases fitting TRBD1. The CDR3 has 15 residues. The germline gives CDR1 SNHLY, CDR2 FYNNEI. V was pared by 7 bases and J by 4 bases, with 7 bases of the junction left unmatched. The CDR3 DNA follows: TGTGCCAGCACCGGGACAGGGGGCGCGGGCACTGAAGCTTTCTTT. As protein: CASTGTGGAGTEAFF.

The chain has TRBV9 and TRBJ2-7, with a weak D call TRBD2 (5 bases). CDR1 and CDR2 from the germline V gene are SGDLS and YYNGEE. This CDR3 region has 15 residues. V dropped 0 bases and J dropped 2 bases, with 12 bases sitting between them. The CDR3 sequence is CASSVAISGAYEQYF. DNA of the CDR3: TGTGCCAGCAGCGTAGCTATATCCGGGGCCTACGAGCAGTACTTC. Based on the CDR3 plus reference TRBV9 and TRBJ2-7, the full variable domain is DSGVTQTPKHLITATGQRVTLRCSPRSGDLSVYWYQQSLDQGLQFLIQYYNGEERAKGNILERFSAQQFPDLHSELNLSSLELGDSALYFCASSVAISGAYEQYFGPGTRLTVT.

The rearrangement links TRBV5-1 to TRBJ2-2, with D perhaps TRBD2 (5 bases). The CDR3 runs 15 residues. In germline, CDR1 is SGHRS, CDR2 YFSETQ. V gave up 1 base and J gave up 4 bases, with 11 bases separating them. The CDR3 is CASSLSVGITGELFF. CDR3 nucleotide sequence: TGCGCCAGCAGCTTGTCGGTCGGGATCACCGGGGAGCTGTTTTTT.

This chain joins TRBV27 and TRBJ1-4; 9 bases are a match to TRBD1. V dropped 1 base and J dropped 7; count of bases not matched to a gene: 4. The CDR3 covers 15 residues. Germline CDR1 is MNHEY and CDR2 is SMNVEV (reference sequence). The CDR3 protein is CASSLLGQGVEKLFF. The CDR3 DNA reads TGTGCCAGCAGTTTATTGGGACAGGGTGTTGAAAAACTGTTTTTT.